This TCR beta chain derives from a study of T cell responses to AZD1222 COVID-19 vaccine. Trimming stripped 5 bases from V and 12 bases from J, with 14 bases between. The CDR3 loop spans 12 amino acids. Germline CDR1 reads MDHEN; CDR2 reads SYDVKM. Method: immunoSEQ multiplex PCR; TCRdb's copy keeps in-frame clones and lacks some. This table has more than 110,000 clones, 75% to 95% appearing once. The sequenced sample was peripheral blood, obtained on day 0 of AZD1222 vaccination. The V call is TRBV28, the J call TRBJ2-1; weak D call: TRBD1 (6 bases). The receptor's source is an adult in good health. The CDR3 loop is CASSTGSYRQFF. The CDR3 DNA is TGTGCCAGCAGTACAGGGAGTTATCGGCAGTTCTTC.